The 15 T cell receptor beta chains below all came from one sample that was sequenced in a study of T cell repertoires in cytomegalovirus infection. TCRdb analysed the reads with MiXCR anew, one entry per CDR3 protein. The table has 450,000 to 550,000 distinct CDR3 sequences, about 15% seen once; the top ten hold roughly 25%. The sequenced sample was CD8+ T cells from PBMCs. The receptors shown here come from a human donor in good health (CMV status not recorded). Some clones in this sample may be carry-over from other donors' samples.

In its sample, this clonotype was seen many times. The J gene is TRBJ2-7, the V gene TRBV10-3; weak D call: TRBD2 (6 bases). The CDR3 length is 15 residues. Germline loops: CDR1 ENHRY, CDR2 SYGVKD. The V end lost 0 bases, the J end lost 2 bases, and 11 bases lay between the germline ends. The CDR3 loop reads CAISESELAAYEQYF. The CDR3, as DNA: TGTGCCATCAGTGAGTCCGAACTAGCCGCCTACGAGCAGTACTTC.

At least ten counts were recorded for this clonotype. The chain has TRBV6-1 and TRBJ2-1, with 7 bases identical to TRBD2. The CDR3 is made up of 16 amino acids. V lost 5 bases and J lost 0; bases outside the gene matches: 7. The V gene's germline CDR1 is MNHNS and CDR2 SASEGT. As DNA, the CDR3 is TGTGCCAGCAGTCAACCGAGACTAGCCTCCTACAATGAGCAGTTCTTC. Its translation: CASSQPRLASYNEQFF.

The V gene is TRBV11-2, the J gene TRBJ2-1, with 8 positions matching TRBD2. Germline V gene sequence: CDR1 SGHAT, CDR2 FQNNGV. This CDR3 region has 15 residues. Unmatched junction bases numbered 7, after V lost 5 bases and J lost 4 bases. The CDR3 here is CASSTGLAAYNEQFF. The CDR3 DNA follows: TGTGCCAGCAGCACCGGACTAGCAGCTTACAATGAGCAGTTCTTC.

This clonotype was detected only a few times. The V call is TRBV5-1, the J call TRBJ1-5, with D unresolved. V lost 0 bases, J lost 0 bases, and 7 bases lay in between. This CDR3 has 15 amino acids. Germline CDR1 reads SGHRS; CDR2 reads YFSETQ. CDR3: CASSLGLYSNQPQHF. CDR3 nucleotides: TGCGCCAGCAGCTTGGGGCTTTATAGCAATCAGCCCCAGCATTTT.

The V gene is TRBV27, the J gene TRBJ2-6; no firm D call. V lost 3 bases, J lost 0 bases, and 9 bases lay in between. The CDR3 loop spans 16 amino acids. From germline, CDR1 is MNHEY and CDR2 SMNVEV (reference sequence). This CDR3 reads CASSFPSPSGANVLTF. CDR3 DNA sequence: TGTGCCAGCAGTTTTCCGTCTCCCTCTGGGGCCAACGTCCTGACTTTC.

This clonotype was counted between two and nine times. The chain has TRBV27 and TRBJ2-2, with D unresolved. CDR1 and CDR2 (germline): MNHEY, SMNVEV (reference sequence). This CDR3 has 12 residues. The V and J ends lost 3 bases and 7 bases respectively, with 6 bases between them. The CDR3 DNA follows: TGTGCCAGCAGTTTCAAGATCGGGGAGCTGTTTTTT. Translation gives CASSFKIGELFF.

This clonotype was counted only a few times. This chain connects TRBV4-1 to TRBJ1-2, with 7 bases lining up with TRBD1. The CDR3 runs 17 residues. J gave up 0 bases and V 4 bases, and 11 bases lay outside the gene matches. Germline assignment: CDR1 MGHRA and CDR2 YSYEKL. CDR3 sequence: CASSPTGPPQSNYGYTF. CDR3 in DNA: TGCGCCAGCAGCCCGACAGGGCCTCCACAATCTAACTATGGCTACACCTTC.

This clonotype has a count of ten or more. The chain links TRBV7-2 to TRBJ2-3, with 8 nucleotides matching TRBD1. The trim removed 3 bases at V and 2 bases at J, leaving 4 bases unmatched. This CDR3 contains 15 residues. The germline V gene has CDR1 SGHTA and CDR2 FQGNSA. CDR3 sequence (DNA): TGTGCCAGCAGCTTTTGGACAGGGCCCACAGATACGCAGTATTTT. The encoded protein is CASSFWTGPTDTQYF.

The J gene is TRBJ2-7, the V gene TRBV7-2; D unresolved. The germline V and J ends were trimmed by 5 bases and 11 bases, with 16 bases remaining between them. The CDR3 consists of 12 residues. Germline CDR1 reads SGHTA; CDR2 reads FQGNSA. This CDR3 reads CASSPKCPEKYF. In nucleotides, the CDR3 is TGTGCCAGCAGCCCAAAGTGTCCAGAGAAGTACTTC.

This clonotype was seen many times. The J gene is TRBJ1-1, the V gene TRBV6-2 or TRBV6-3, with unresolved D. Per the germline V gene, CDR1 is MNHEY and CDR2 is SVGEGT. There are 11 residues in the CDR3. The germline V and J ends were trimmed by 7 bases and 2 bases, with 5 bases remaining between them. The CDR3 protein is CASIFNTEAFF. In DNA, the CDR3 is TGTGCCAGCATCTTCAACACTGAAGCTTTCTTT.

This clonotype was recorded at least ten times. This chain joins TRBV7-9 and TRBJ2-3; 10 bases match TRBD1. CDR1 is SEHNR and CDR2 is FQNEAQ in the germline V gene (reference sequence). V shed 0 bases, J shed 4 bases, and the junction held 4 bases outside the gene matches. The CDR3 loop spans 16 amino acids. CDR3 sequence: CASSLALTGGADTQYF. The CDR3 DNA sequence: TGTGCCAGCAGCTTAGCCCTGACAGGGGGCGCAGATACGCAGTATTTT.

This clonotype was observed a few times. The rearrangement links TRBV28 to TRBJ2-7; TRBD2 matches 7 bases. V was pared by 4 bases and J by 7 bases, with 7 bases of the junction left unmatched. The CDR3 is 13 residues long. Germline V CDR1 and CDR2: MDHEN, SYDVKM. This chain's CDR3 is CASSSGTIREQYF. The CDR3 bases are TGTGCCAGCAGTTCAGGGACTATCCGAGAGCAGTACTTC.

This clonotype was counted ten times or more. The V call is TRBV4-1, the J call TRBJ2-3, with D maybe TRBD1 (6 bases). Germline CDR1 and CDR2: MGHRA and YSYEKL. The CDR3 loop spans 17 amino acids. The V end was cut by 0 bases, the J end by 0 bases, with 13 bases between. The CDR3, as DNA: TGCGCCAGCAGCCAAGATTATGGCAGGGGAAGCACAGATACGCAGTATTTT. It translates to CASSQDYGRGSTDTQYF.

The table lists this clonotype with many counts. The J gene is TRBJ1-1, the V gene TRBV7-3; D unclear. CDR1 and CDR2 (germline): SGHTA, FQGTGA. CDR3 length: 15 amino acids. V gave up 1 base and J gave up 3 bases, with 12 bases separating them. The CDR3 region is CASSLKGGPYTEAFF. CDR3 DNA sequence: TGTGCCAGCAGCTTAAAGGGCGGACCTTACACTGAAGCTTTCTTT.

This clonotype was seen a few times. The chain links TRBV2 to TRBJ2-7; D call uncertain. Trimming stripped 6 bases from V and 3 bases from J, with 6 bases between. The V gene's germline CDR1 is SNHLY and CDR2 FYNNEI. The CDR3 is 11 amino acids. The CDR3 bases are TGTGCCAGCAGGACCCACTACGAGCAGTACTTC. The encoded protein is CASRTHYEQYF.